This T cell receptor beta chain derives from a study of cytomegalovirus exposure and HLA in healthy donors. The CDR3 is 14 amino acids. Germline CDR1 MNHEY, CDR2 SMNVEV (reference sequence). Trimming removed 2 bases from V and 3 bases from J, with 9 bases in between. PCR primers comprised 60 Vbeta and 13 Jbeta primers. Using immunoSEQ multiplex PCR, the repertoire was profiled, and TCRdb retains in-frame clones only, with some absent. The sample consists of around 150,000 clones, just under 80% of them appearing once. The chain carries TRBV27 and TRBJ2-3, with a tentative D call TRBD2 (7 bases). The TCR comes from a male donor in good health and CMV-seronegative. The material sequenced was PBMCs. The CDR3, as DNA: TGTGCCAGCAGTTTAAAGGGGGGGACAGATACGCAGTATTTT. It encodes CASSLKGGTDTQYF.